One sample yielded the 21 T cell receptor beta chains listed below, sequenced in a study of shared clonotypes between healthy human individuals. Profiling relied on immunoSEQ multiplex PCR, and the TCRdb table lists in-frame clones only, not all of them. Of some 1.5 million clones listed, approximately 98% are singletons. The sequencing input was naive CD4+ T cells sorted from blood. As to subset: CD45RA+ positively selected. The receptors originated from a man aged 30 to 39 in good health.

Only one count was recorded for this clone. The chain combines TRBV7-2 with TRBJ1-1, with a tentative D call TRBD1 (5 bases). Trimming cost V 1 base and J 5 bases, with 8 bases left between them. The CDR3 consists of 13 residues. The germline V gene encodes CDR1 SGHTA and CDR2 FQGNSA. Here the CDR3 reads CASSLDRRTEAFF. The CDR3 DNA sequence: TGTGCCAGCAGCTTAGACAGGAGGACTGAAGCTTTCTTT.

V usage is TRBV15 and J usage is TRBJ2-1, with 13 nucleotides matching TRBD2. The CDR3 covers 18 residues. V shed 1 base, J shed 2 bases, and the junction held 5 bases outside the gene matches. The germline V gene has CDR1 LNHNV and CDR2 YYDKDF (reference sequence). This CDR3 reads CATSRVTSGRVTYNEQFF. CDR3 in DNA: TGTGCCACCAGCAGAGTTACTAGCGGGAGGGTAACCTACAATGAGCAGTTCTTC.

The chain recombines TRBV5-4 with TRBJ2-7, with 10 bases lining up with TRBD2. V lost 0 bases and J lost 3; bases outside the gene matches: 6. This CDR3 contains 16 residues. The germline V gene has CDR1 SGHNT and CDR2 YYREEE (reference sequence). The CDR3 region has the DNA TGTGCCAGCAGCTTGGAAGCGGGAGGGCCCCGCTACGAGCAGTACTTC. This gives the protein CASSLEAGGPRYEQYF.

This clone was recorded only once. This chain uses TRBV28 with TRBJ2-7; D possibly corresponds to TRBD1 (6 bases). The germline V gene has CDR1 MDHEN and CDR2 SYDVKM. V lost 6 bases to trimming and J lost 7 bases, with 22 bases between them. This CDR3 spans 15 amino acids. As DNA, the CDR3 is TGTGCCAGCAGCGACTCCGGGACAAGGTTGTTGGAGCAGTACTTC. Its translation: CASSDSGTRLLEQYF.

J is TRBJ2-7 and V is TRBV18; 13 bases line up with TRBD2. The CDR3 is 15 amino acids. Germline CDR1 reads KGHSH; CDR2 reads LQKENI. V trimming: 4 bases; J trimming: 4 bases; junction bases outside the gene matches: 4. Here the CDR3 DNA reads TGTGCCAGCTCACTCGGACTAGCGGGAGTTTACGAGCAGTACTTC. Translating it yields CASSLGLAGVYEQYF.

The chain links TRBV14 to TRBJ2-1; 9 nucleotides line up with TRBD2. The V gene's germline CDR1 is SGHDN and CDR2 FVKESK. V lost 4 bases to trimming and J lost 0 bases; unmatched junction nucleotides: 7. The CDR3 contains 17 residues. The DNA of the CDR3 is TGTGCCAGCAGCCCAAGCGGACTAGCGAGCTCCTACAATGAGCAGTTCTTC. It translates to CASSPSGLASSYNEQFF.

The chain is built from TRBV5-4 and TRBJ2-2; D unresolved. The CDR3 is 14 amino acids. From germline, CDR1 is SGHNT and CDR2 YYREEE (reference sequence). V lost 4 bases and J 0 bases, leaving 7 bases between the germline ends. DNA of the CDR3: TGTGCCAGCAGCCGCACAACGAACACCGGGGAGCTGTTTTTT. Its protein is CASSRTTNTGELFF.

The genes are TRBV2 and TRBJ2-7, with TRBD1 matching 10 bases. V trimming: 7 bases; J trimming: 5 bases; junction bases outside the gene matches: 5. The CDR3 covers 13 residues. Germline CDR1 reads SNHLY; CDR2 reads FYNNEI. CDR3 DNA sequence: TGTGCCAGCAACCGGGACAGGGGCCACGAGCAGTACTTC. It translates to CASNRDRGHEQYF.

The chain carries TRBV2 and TRBJ1-5; perhaps TRBD1 as D (6 bases). Germline CDR1 SNHLY, CDR2 FYNNEI. Deletions cut 6 bases from V and 7 bases from J, with 16 bases between. There are 14 residues in the CDR3. Written as DNA, the CDR3 is TGTGCCAGCAGCATCACAGGGCCCAGCCAGCCCCAGCATTTT. Protein: CASSITGPSQPQHF. The full variable domain, in which reference TRBV2 and TRBJ1-5 provide the parts outside the CDR3, is EPEVTQTPSHQVTQMGQEVILRCVPISNHLYFYWYRQILGQKVEFLVSFYNNEISEKSEIFDDQFSVERPDGSNFTLKIRSTKLEDSAMYFCASSITGPSQPQHFGDGTRLSIL.

The genes are TRBV5-1 and TRBJ2-3, with 10 bases lining up with TRBD2. CDR1 is SGHRS, CDR2 YFSETQ, per germline. V shed 5 bases and J 4 bases; nucleotides not matched to a gene: 7. CDR3 length: 15 residues. The CDR3 DNA follows: TGCGCCAGCAGTGTTTCTAGCGGGAGACCAGATACGCAGTATTTT. Translated, it gives CASSVSSGRPDTQYF.

V is TRBV9 and J is TRBJ2-3; tentative D call: TRBD2 (6 bases). Germline values: CDR1 SGDLS, CDR2 YYNGEE. Between the trimmed V and J ends, which lost 0 bases and 5 bases, there was a span of 13 bases. The CDR3 has 15 residues. CDR3 sequence (DNA): TGTGCCAGCAGCGTAGAAACGGGAGTAGTAGATACGCAGTATTTT. It yields the protein CASSVETGVVDTQYF.

V gene TRBV2 combines with J gene TRBJ2-7; D assignment may be TRBD1 or TRBD2 (5 bases each). V dropped 6 bases and J dropped 0 bases, with 12 bases sitting between them. The CDR3 totals 14 residues. Germline V CDR1 and CDR2: SNHLY, FYNNEI. The CDR3 sequence: CASRGRVGSYEQYF. As DNA, the CDR3 is TGTGCCAGCAGGGGACGGGTCGGCTCCTACGAGCAGTACTTC.

As to this clone: The same CDR3 also results from other DNA sequences found in this sample. The chain uses TRBV28 and TRBJ2-1; D unclear. CDR1 MDHEN and CDR2 SYDVKM come from the germline V gene. Trimming pared 2 bases from V and 5 bases from J, leaving 7 bases between. CDR3 length: 13 residues. The CDR3 is CASSLGQNNEQFF. Written as DNA, the CDR3 is TGTGCCAGCAGTTTAGGGCAGAACAATGAGCAGTTCTTC. The full variable domain, rest sourced from reference TRBV28 and TRBJ2-1, is DVKVTQSSRYLVKRTGEKVFLECVQDMDHENMFWYRQDPGLGLRLIYFSYDVKMKEKGDIPEGYSVSREKKERFSLILESASTNQTSMYLCASSLGQNNEQFFGPGTRLTVL.

The gene calls are TRBV5-6 and TRBJ1-1; TRBD1 matches 7 bases. The CDR3 totals 16 residues. With 0 bases clipped from V and 2 bases from J, the junction kept 7 bases outside the gene matches. Germline assignment: CDR1 SGHDT and CDR2 YYEEEE. CDR3 sequence: CASSLAGTELNTEAFF. CDR3 nucleotide sequence: TGTGCCAGCAGCTTGGCCGGGACAGAACTAAACACTGAAGCTTTCTTT.

The V call is TRBV7-9, the J call TRBJ1-1; D may be TRBD1 (6 bases). The germline CDR1 and CDR2 sequences are SEHNR and FQNEAQ (reference sequence). The CDR3 consists of 14 residues. Deletions cut 2 bases from V and 1 base from J, with 8 bases between. The CDR3 region has the DNA TGTGCCAGCAGCTTATGGGGGGCGAACACTGAAGCTTTCTTT. Amino acid sequence: CASSLWGANTEAFF.

The chain employs TRBV5-4 and TRBJ2-1, with TRBD2 matching 7 bases. CDR3 length equals 16 residues. CDR1 is SGHNT and CDR2 is YYREEE in the germline V gene (reference sequence). V lost 2 bases, J lost 4 bases, and 9 bases stayed unmatched. CDR3 protein: CASSFGPAGMYNEQFF. The CDR3 nucleotides read TGTGCCAGCAGCTTCGGTCCAGCGGGGATGTACAATGAGCAGTTCTTC.

The chain has TRBV28 and TRBJ1-1; TRBD1 matches at 9 bases. With 6 bases clipped from V and 11 bases from J, the junction kept 7 bases outside the gene matches. Germline CDR1 MDHEN, CDR2 SYDVKM. CDR3 length: 12 residues. Written as DNA, the CDR3 is TGTGCCAGCAGCTTGACAGGGGGTGGGGCTTTCTTT. Its translation is CASSLTGGGAFF.

The V call is TRBV20-1, the J call TRBJ2-7; D ambiguous. This CDR3 has 11 residues. The germline V gene has CDR1 DFQATT and CDR2 SNEGSKA (reference sequence). The V end was cut by 2 bases, the J end by 7 bases, with 9 bases between. For the CDR3, the DNA is TGCAGTGCTAGAAAAACGTTGGAGCAGTACTTC. The encoded protein is CSARKTLEQYF.

The chain carries TRBV18 and TRBJ2-3; no definite D call. Trimming took off 5 bases at V and 6 bases at J, with 6 bases between the two ends. CDR1 is KGHSH and CDR2 is LQKENI in the germline V gene. The CDR3 length is 11 residues. This CDR3 reads CASSFEDTQYF. The DNA for the CDR3 is TGTGCCAGCTCATTCGAGGATACGCAGTATTTT.

The J gene is TRBJ2-3, the V gene TRBV14, with 10 bases aligning to TRBD1. Germline lookup yields CDR1 SGHDN and CDR2 FVKESK. V shed 3 bases, J shed 4 bases, and the junction held 7 bases outside the gene matches. The CDR3 length is 16 residues. CDR3 residues: CASSQFSGQGADTQYF. The DNA of the CDR3 is TGTGCCAGCAGCCAGTTTTCAGGACAGGGGGCAGATACGCAGTATTTT.

The chain couples TRBV6-6 to TRBJ2-5, with a tentative D call TRBD2 (5 bases). Trimming cost V 5 bases and J 5 bases, with 15 bases left between them. Germline CDR1 MNHNY, CDR2 SVGAGI (reference sequence). The CDR3 has 14 residues. The CDR3 region has the DNA TGTGCCAGCAGTAGACTCGCGGGCCGGGAGACCCAGTACTTC. Encoded protein: CASSRLAGRETQYF.